These 3 T cell receptor beta chains originate from one sample sequenced in a study of blood T cell repertoires in COVID-19. TCRdb's copy holds only in-frame clones and misses some; the assay was immunoSEQ multiplex PCR. Here the sample spans around 500,000 clones, 85% to 90% being singletons. The specimen sequenced was PBMCs or T cells enriched from blood (not recorded which). These receptors came from a woman aged 40 to 50 who had recovered from COVID-19.

The genes are TRBV19 and TRBJ2-1, with 14 bases matching TRBD2. V was clipped by 5 bases and J by 7 bases; unmatched bases: 7. CDR1 is LNHDA and CDR2 is SQIVND in the germline V gene (reference sequence). This CDR3 spans 16 amino acids. The CDR3 loop reads CASSLGTSGSVNEQFF. CDR3 in DNA: TGTGCCAGTAGTCTAGGGACTAGCGGGAGTGTGAATGAGCAGTTCTTC.

This chain connects TRBV3-1 (or the pseudogene TRBV3-2) to TRBJ2-1; 7 bases align to TRBD2. Germline V gene lookup returns CDR1 LGHDT and CDR2 YNNKEL (reference sequence). V gave up 4 bases and J gave up 7 bases; unmatched junction bases: 25. The CDR3 loop spans 20 amino acids. CDR3: CASSPRLATIHNDPANEQFF. The CDR3, as DNA: TGTGCCAGCAGCCCCAGACTAGCTACGATCCACAATGATCCCGCAAATGAGCAGTTCTTC.

The rearrangement links TRBV3-1 (or the pseudogene TRBV3-2) to TRBJ2-5, with TRBD2 matching over 13 bases. Trimming at V came to 4 bases and at J to 5 bases, leaving 7 bases not matched to a gene. CDR1 and CDR2 (germline): LGHDT, YNNKEL (reference sequence). This CDR3 is 16 amino acids long. The chain's CDR3 is CASSPGLAGRPETQYF. The CDR3 DNA sequence: TGTGCCAGCAGCCCGGGACTAGCGGGAAGGCCCGAGACCCAGTACTTC.